A selection of T cell receptor beta chains follows, all from one sample in a study of T cell responses to AZD1222 COVID-19 vaccine. TCRdb's copy holds only in-frame clones and misses some; the assay was immunoSEQ multiplex PCR. The data hold roughly 43,000 clones, with about 82% observed a single time. This specimen consisted of peripheral blood, obtained 28 days after the second dose of the MenACWY control vaccine. The receptors come from an adult who received the MenACWY meningococcal vaccine as a control. CDR3s include the opening cysteine and the closing phenylalanine or tryptophan. D genes are given only for firm matches. Size is stated for part of the rows, as once, few or many counts, or as a class when the clone is expanded.

cdr3_length: 11; v_call: TRBV12-3/TRBV12-4; clone_size: -; j_call: TRBJ2-1; d_call: TRBD1; cdr3_nt: TGTGCCAGCAGTCTCGGGACAGATCAGTTCTTC; cdr3_aa: CASSLGTDQFF
cdr3_length: 17; v_call: TRBV4-1; clone_size: -; j_call: TRBJ1-1; d_call: -; cdr3_nt: TGCGCCAGCAGCCTGAATATTCGGGAATCGGCGAACACTGAAGCTTTCTTT; cdr3_aa: CASSLNIRESANTEAFF
cdr3_length: 19; v_call: TRBV5-3; clone_size: few; j_call: TRBJ1-5; d_call: -; cdr3_nt: TGTGCCAGAAGCTTGGTAGAGTACAGGGTTTCACTCTTCAATCAGCCCCAGCATTTT; cdr3_aa: CARSLVEYRVSLFNQPQHF
cdr3_length: 15; v_call: TRBV11-3; clone_size: -; j_call: TRBJ2-1; d_call: TRBD1; cdr3_nt: TGTGCCAGCAGCCCTCGGGACAGGGGGACCAATGAGCAGTTCTTC; cdr3_aa: CASSPRDRGTNEQFF
cdr3_length: 12; v_call: TRBV28; clone_size: -; j_call: TRBJ1-5; d_call: TRBD1; cdr3_nt: TGTGCCACCGTGACAGGGACTCAGCCCCAGCATTTT; cdr3_aa: CATVTGTQPQHF
cdr3_length: 15; v_call: TRBV24-1; clone_size: -; j_call: TRBJ2-3; d_call: TRBD2; cdr3_nt: TGTGCCACCAGTGACACTAGCGGGGGTACAGATACGCAGTATTTT; cdr3_aa: CATSDTSGGTDTQYF
cdr3_length: 14; v_call: TRBV27; clone_size: -; j_call: TRBJ1-6; d_call: -; cdr3_nt: TGTGCCAGCAGTTTTTCGGCGGGGAATTCACCCCTCCACTTT; cdr3_aa: CASSFSAGNSPLHF
cdr3_length: 15; v_call: TRBV5-1; clone_size: -; j_call: TRBJ2-7; d_call: TRBD2; cdr3_nt: TGCGCCAGCAGCCGCGGGACTAGCGGGATGTACGAGCAGTACTTC; cdr3_aa: CASSRGTSGMYEQYF
cdr3_length: 18; v_call: TRBV5-1; clone_size: once; j_call: TRBJ1-6; d_call: -; cdr3_nt: TGCGCCAGCAGCTCGTCTTCGATAGCCGGGACGGTTAATTCACCCCTCCACTTT; cdr3_aa: CASSSSSIAGTVNSPLHF
cdr3_length: 14; v_call: TRBV6-5; clone_size: -; j_call: TRBJ1-1; d_call: -; cdr3_nt: TGTGCCAGCAGTTACTCGGAAACGGGCACTGAAGCTTTCTTT; cdr3_aa: CASSYSETGTEAFF
cdr3_length: 12; v_call: TRBV10-3; clone_size: -; j_call: TRBJ2-1; d_call: -; cdr3_nt: TGTGCCATCAGTGTGAGAGGAGTTGAGCAGTTCTTC; cdr3_aa: CAISVRGVEQFF
cdr3_length: 15; v_call: TRBV6-5; clone_size: -; j_call: TRBJ1-1; d_call: -; cdr3_nt: TGTGCCAGCACAAAAGACAGGCGATTACCCACTGAAGCTTTCTTT; cdr3_aa: CASTKDRRLPTEAFF
cdr3_length: 15; v_call: TRBV5-1; clone_size: -; j_call: TRBJ2-1; d_call: -; cdr3_nt: TGCGCCAGCAGCTTGAGAGGGGATAATTACAATGAGCAGTTCTTC; cdr3_aa: CASSLRGDNYNEQFF
cdr3_length: 15; v_call: TRBV5-1; clone_size: -; j_call: TRBJ2-2; d_call: -; cdr3_nt: TGCGCCAGCCGAGAACAGGGTCTGGACACCGGGGAGCTGTTTTTT; cdr3_aa: CASREQGLDTGELFF
cdr3_length: 15; v_call: TRBV28; clone_size: -; j_call: TRBJ1-2; d_call: -; cdr3_nt: TGTGCCAGCAGTCTTATCTCGGGCGGAATGGGGGGCTACACCTTC; cdr3_aa: CASSLISGGMGGYTF
cdr3_length: 17; v_call: TRBV19; clone_size: -; j_call: TRBJ1-1; d_call: TRBD1; cdr3_nt: TGTGCCAGTAGCAGATTCGGACAGGGGAGGACCCTCACTGAAGCTTTCTTT; cdr3_aa: CASSRFGQGRTLTEAFF
cdr3_length: 13; v_call: TRBV11-3; clone_size: -; j_call: TRBJ2-1; d_call: TRBD2; cdr3_nt: TGTGCCAGCAGCCCGAGCGGGAGTAATGAGCAGTTCTTC; cdr3_aa: CASSPSGSNEQFF
cdr3_length: 15; v_call: TRBV11-2; clone_size: once; j_call: TRBJ2-7; d_call: -; cdr3_nt: TGTGCCAGCAGCTTATCCCTCCAGGGGTTCTACGAGCAGTACTTC; cdr3_aa: CASSLSLQGFYEQYF
cdr3_length: 15; v_call: TRBV24-1; clone_size: -; j_call: TRBJ2-5; d_call: -; cdr3_nt: TGTGCCACCAGTGATCCGGACCGAGGGGGGGAGACCCAGTACTTC; cdr3_aa: CATSDPDRGGETQYF
cdr3_length: 15; v_call: TRBV5-6; clone_size: -; j_call: TRBJ2-5; d_call: -; cdr3_nt: TGTGCCAGCAGCTTGGCCTTAAGGGGCCAAGAGACCCAGTACTTC; cdr3_aa: CASSLALRGQETQYF
cdr3_length: 16; v_call: TRBV4-2; clone_size: -; j_call: TRBJ1-2; d_call: TRBD1; cdr3_nt: TGTGCCAGCAGCCAAGATAACGGGCAGGGGGCCGGTGGCTACACCTTC; cdr3_aa: CASSQDNGQGAGGYTF
cdr3_length: 15; v_call: TRBV5-4; clone_size: -; j_call: TRBJ1-5; d_call: -; cdr3_nt: TGTGCCAGCAGCTTGGGAGGGGCCAGCAATCAGCCCCAGCATTTT; cdr3_aa: CASSLGGASNQPQHF
cdr3_length: 15; v_call: TRBV19; clone_size: -; j_call: TRBJ1-2; d_call: TRBD1; cdr3_nt: TGTGCCAGTAGTATAACGGGACAGGGGATTGGTGGCTACACCTTC; cdr3_aa: CASSITGQGIGGYTF
cdr3_length: 15; v_call: TRBV19; clone_size: once; j_call: TRBJ2-5; d_call: -; cdr3_nt: TGTGCCAGTAGCTCCGGGACGGGATCCCAACAGACCCAGTACTTC; cdr3_aa: CASSSGTGSQQTQYF
cdr3_length: 16; v_call: TRBV2; clone_size: few; j_call: TRBJ1-5; d_call: TRBD1; cdr3_nt: TGTGCCAGCAGCGCTTCCGGGACAGGGGGCGGTCAGCCCCAGCATTTT; cdr3_aa: CASSASGTGGGQPQHF
cdr3_length: 16; v_call: TRBV6-5; clone_size: -; j_call: TRBJ2-3; d_call: TRBD2; cdr3_nt: TGTGCCAGCAGTTCCAGCGGGAGAGGGGGCACAGATACGCAGTATTTT; cdr3_aa: CASSSSGRGGTDTQYF
cdr3_length: 17; v_call: TRBV10-1; clone_size: -; j_call: TRBJ1-1; d_call: TRBD1; cdr3_nt: TGCGCCAGCAGTGAGTGGGCCCGGACAGGCATTAACACTGAAGCTTTCTTT; cdr3_aa: CASSEWARTGINTEAFF
cdr3_length: 16; v_call: TRBV28; clone_size: -; j_call: TRBJ1-1; d_call: -; cdr3_nt: TGTGCCAGCAGTTTAGCCCTGGGGGCGGGGAACACTGAAGCTTTCTTT; cdr3_aa: CASSLALGAGNTEAFF
cdr3_length: 15; v_call: TRBV19; clone_size: once; j_call: TRBJ2-2; d_call: -; cdr3_nt: TGTGCCAGTAGTATAGGGGGCGTCAACACCGGGGAGCTGTTTTTT; cdr3_aa: CASSIGGVNTGELFF
cdr3_length: 15; v_call: TRBV3-1/TRBV3-2; clone_size: -; j_call: TRBJ2-3; d_call: -; cdr3_nt: TGTGCCAGCAGCCTTAAGACAGGATTAGCAGATACGCAGTATTTT; cdr3_aa: CASSLKTGLADTQYF
cdr3_length: 15; v_call: TRBV19; clone_size: -; j_call: TRBJ1-5; d_call: -; cdr3_nt: TGTGCCAGTAGTCGAGGAGAGGAGCTGAATGTAGCCCAGCATTTT; cdr3_aa: CASSRGEELNVAQHF
cdr3_length: 13; v_call: TRBV2; clone_size: -; j_call: TRBJ1-1; d_call: -; cdr3_nt: TGTGCCAGCAGCCTCAGGGGCCGGACTGAAGCTTTCTTT; cdr3_aa: CASSLRGRTEAFF
cdr3_length: 13; v_call: TRBV6-1; clone_size: -; j_call: TRBJ1-5; d_call: -; cdr3_nt: TGTGCCAGCAGTGAACACGGGAATCAGCCCCAGCATTTT; cdr3_aa: CASSEHGNQPQHF
cdr3_length: 14; v_call: TRBV5-1; clone_size: once; j_call: TRBJ2-5; d_call: -; cdr3_nt: TGCGCCAGCAGCTTGGAGGGGCGGACGGAGACCCAGTACTTC; cdr3_aa: CASSLEGRTETQYF
cdr3_length: 18; v_call: TRBV21-1; clone_size: -; j_call: TRBJ1-6; d_call: -; cdr3_nt: TGTGCCAGCAATACCGGGGATATAGGAGGGTCCTATAATTCACCCCTCCACTTT; cdr3_aa: CASNTGDIGGSYNSPLHF
cdr3_length: 13; v_call: TRBV19; clone_size: -; j_call: TRBJ1-2; d_call: -; cdr3_nt: TGTGCCAGTAGTATTGTGGGGGCGAATGGCTACACCTTC; cdr3_aa: CASSIVGANGYTF
cdr3_length: 10; v_call: TRBV6-6; clone_size: -; j_call: TRBJ1-2; d_call: -; cdr3_nt: TGTGCCAGCAGTCAGCGGGGCTACACCTTC; cdr3_aa: CASSQRGYTF
cdr3_length: 16; v_call: TRBV2; clone_size: -; j_call: TRBJ2-1; d_call: -; cdr3_nt: TGTGCCAGCAGTACACCACAGGGATGGTCCTACAATGAGCAGTTCTTC; cdr3_aa: CASSTPQGWSYNEQFF
cdr3_length: 14; v_call: TRBV5-5; clone_size: -; j_call: TRBJ1-2; d_call: -; cdr3_nt: TGTGCCAGCAGCTTGGATTCGGGGAACTATGGCTACACCTTC; cdr3_aa: CASSLDSGNYGYTF
cdr3_length: 15; v_call: TRBV3-1/TRBV3-2; clone_size: few; j_call: TRBJ1-3; d_call: -; cdr3_nt: TGTGCCAGCAGCCAAGTTTCTGGGTCAGGAAACACCATATATTTT; cdr3_aa: CASSQVSGSGNTIYF
cdr3_length: 13; v_call: TRBV3-1/TRBV3-2; clone_size: once; j_call: TRBJ2-3; d_call: -; cdr3_nt: TGTGCCAGCAGCCACCGAGCTCAATATACGCAGTATTTT; cdr3_aa: CASSHRAQYTQYF
cdr3_length: 17; v_call: TRBV28; clone_size: few; j_call: TRBJ1-3; d_call: -; cdr3_nt: TGTGCCAGCAGCTCTCAAGGAGGCAGCTCTTCTGGAAGTTCCATATATTTT; cdr3_aa: CASSSQGGSSSGSSIYF
cdr3_length: 12; v_call: TRBV15; clone_size: few; j_call: TRBJ2-7; d_call: -; cdr3_nt: TGTGCCACCAGCGCCGAGGGCTACGAGCAGTACTTC; cdr3_aa: CATSAEGYEQYF